Below are 9 T cell receptor beta chains sequenced from a single sample in a study of T-cell memory formation after mild COVID-19. One entry per CDR3 protein, called by TCRdb with MiXCR from the 5' RACE reads. The sample records a few hundred thousand distinct CDR3 sequences, around 20% being singletons. Material: PBMCs or a T cell subset sorted from them (not recorded which). These receptors all stem from a man between 18 and 29 years old who had mild COVID-19 (a few samples of this study predate the infection). Cell type and time point are not known.

The V gene is TRBV5-1, the J gene TRBJ2-5; the match to TRBD2 covers 9 bases. CDR1 and CDR2 (germline): SGHRS, YFSETQ. Losses at the gene ends were 4 bases for V and 4 bases for J; bases not matched to a gene: 5. The CDR3 is 14 residues long. CDR3 coding DNA: TGCGCCAGCAGCAGCGGGAGGCAGATAGAGACCCAGTACTTC. This gives the protein CASSSGRQIETQYF.

This chain uses TRBV6-5 with TRBJ2-3; D might be TRBD1 or TRBD2, each matching 6 bases. There are 16 residues in the CDR3. Trimming stripped 7 bases from V and 5 bases from J, with 22 bases between. Germline CDR1 and CDR2: MNHEY and SVGAGI. CDR3 loop: CASTEGGGGLGDTQYF. The DNA for the CDR3 is TGTGCCAGCACCGAAGGAGGGGGTGGGTTGGGAGATACGCAGTATTTT.

The chain combines TRBV29-1 with TRBJ2-1; TRBD2 aligns across 12 bases. V trimming: 4 bases; J trimming: 6 bases; junction bases outside the gene matches: 10. The germline CDR1 and CDR2 sequences are SQVTM and ANQGSEA. The CDR3 has 16 amino acids. The chain's CDR3 is CSVGSSGGAVSNEQFF. CDR3 sequence (DNA): TGCAGCGTTGGGTCTAGCGGGGGGGCGGTAAGCAATGAGCAGTTCTTC.

This clonotype was picked up one time. Compared with germline, one end of the junction differs, possibly owing to a read error. The chain carries TRBV7-2 and TRBJ2-3; 12 bases are a match to TRBD2. The length of the CDR3 is 14 residues. Germline V gene sequence: CDR1 SGHTA, CDR2 FQGNSA. The CDR3 DNA reads as TGTGCCGGCAGCCCGACTAGCGGGAGAGATACGCAGTATTTT. Protein product: CAGSPTSGRDTQYF.

The chain joins TRBV6-2 or TRBV6-3 to TRBJ2-7; possibly TRBD1 or TRBD2 for D (7 bases each). CDR3 size: 12 residues. Germline values: CDR1 MNHEY, CDR2 SVGEGT. Deletions cut 8 bases from V and 6 bases from J, with 14 bases between. The CDR3 reads CASCSRGGEQYV. The CDR3 DNA reads as TGTGCCAGCTGTTCCAGGGGGGGCGAGCAGTACGTC.

CDR3 in amino acids: CASSPDNTEAFF. The CDR3 DNA reads as TGTGCCAGCAGCCCGGACAACACTGAAGCTTTCTTT. V and J are TRBV7-8 and TRBJ1-1; D remains unclear. This CDR3 has 12 amino acids. V shed 5 bases and J shed 2 bases, with 6 bases lying between them. CDR1 is SGHVS and CDR2 is FQNEAQ in the germline V gene.

In this sample, this clonotype turned up a few times. The DNA of the CDR3 is TGTGCCAGCAGCCAAGCCCTAGCGGCCTCCTACAATGAGCAGTTCTTC. This encodes CASSQALAASYNEQFF. The gene calls are TRBV5-6 and TRBJ2-1; 7 bases map to TRBD2. With V trimmed by 4 bases and J by 0 bases, 7 bases remained unmatched. Germline loops: CDR1 SGHDT, CDR2 YYEEEE. This CDR3 is built from 16 residues.

V is TRBV14 and J is TRBJ2-3; 10 bases map to TRBD2. CDR1 is SGHDN, CDR2 FVKESK, per germline. The CDR3 is 18 amino acids. V was pared by 4 bases and J by 4 bases, with 14 bases of the junction left unmatched. Here the CDR3 reads CASSRTERGGRMADTQYF. Written as DNA, the CDR3 is TGTGCCAGCAGCCGAACGGAGCGGGGGGGGCGTATGGCAGATACGCAGTATTTT.

The chain is built from TRBV7-8 and TRBJ2-7; 7 positions match TRBD1. With V trimmed by 5 bases and J by 3 bases, 13 bases remained unmatched. Germline assignment: CDR1 SGHVS and CDR2 FQNEAQ. The CDR3 has 16 amino acids. CDR3 protein: CASSPRRQGGGYEQYF. DNA of the CDR3: TGTGCCAGCAGCCCACGCCGTCAAGGGGGCGGCTACGAGCAGTACTTC.